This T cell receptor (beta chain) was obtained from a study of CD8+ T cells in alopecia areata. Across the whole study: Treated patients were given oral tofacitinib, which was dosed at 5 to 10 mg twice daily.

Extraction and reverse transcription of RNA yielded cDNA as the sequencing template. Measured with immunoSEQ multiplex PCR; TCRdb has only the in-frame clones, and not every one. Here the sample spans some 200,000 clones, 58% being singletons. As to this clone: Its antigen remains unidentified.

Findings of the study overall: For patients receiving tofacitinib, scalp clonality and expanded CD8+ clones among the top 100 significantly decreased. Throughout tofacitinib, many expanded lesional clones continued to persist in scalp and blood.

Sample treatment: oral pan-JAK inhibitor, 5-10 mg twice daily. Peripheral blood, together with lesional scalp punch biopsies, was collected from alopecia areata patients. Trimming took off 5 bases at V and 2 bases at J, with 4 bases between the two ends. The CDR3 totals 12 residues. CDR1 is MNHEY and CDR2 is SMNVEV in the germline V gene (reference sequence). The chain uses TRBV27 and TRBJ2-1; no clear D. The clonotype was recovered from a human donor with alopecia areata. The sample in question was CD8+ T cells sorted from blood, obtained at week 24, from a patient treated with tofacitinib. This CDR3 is CASSPAYNEQFF. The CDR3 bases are TGTGCCAGCAGTCCAGCCTACAATGAGCAGTTCTTC.